The rows below give T cell receptor beta chains drawn from one sample of a study of OX40 agonist ivuxolimab in advanced cancers. Some clones are missing from TCRdb's copy, which holds only in-frame ones; the method was immunoSEQ multiplex PCR. The sample consists of roughly 62,000 clones, around 84% of them appearing once. The sample here was CD4+ or CD8+ T cells sorted from blood, taken in a trial of the OX40 agonist ivuxolimab. The receptors were sampled from an adult with an advanced solid tumor such as melanoma, head and neck, liver or kidney cancer. Each CDR3 is given without its conserved first and last residue. A D gene is named only where the DNA matches it firmly.

D	V	J	CDR3
-	TRBV15	TRBJ2-3	ATSISRSLSTDTQY
-	TRBV19	TRBJ2-2	ASSTDRDFTLLAGELF
TRBD2	TRBV28	TRBJ2-4	ASSFQLAELAKNIQY
-	TRBV5-4	TRBJ1-1	ASSLGAEAF
-	TRBV5-4	TRBJ2-7	ASSLLIDIREQY
TRBD1	TRBV19	TRBJ2-1	ASSTDREYYNEQF
-	TRBV27	TRBJ2-1	ASSSNRVKNEQF
TRBD2	TRBV15	TRBJ2-5	ATSRGTSGQETQY
-	TRBV5-6	TRBJ2-1	ASSRFNEQF
TRBD1	TRBV5-1	TRBJ2-3	ASSARQGVADTQY
TRBD2	TRBV5-6	TRBJ2-1	ASSFRAGVYHEQF
-	TRBV6-5	TRBJ1-1	ASSFFGGLHTEAF
-	TRBV5-5	TRBJ2-3	ASSDRIWDTQY
-	TRBV6-6	TRBJ2-7	ASSYSATHAYEQY
TRBD2	TRBV5-1	TRBJ2-3	ASSSLAGAGTDTQY
-	TRBV5-1	TRBJ1-2	ASSLVYPVAYGYT
-	TRBV7-9	TRBJ2-7	ASGGPTYEQY